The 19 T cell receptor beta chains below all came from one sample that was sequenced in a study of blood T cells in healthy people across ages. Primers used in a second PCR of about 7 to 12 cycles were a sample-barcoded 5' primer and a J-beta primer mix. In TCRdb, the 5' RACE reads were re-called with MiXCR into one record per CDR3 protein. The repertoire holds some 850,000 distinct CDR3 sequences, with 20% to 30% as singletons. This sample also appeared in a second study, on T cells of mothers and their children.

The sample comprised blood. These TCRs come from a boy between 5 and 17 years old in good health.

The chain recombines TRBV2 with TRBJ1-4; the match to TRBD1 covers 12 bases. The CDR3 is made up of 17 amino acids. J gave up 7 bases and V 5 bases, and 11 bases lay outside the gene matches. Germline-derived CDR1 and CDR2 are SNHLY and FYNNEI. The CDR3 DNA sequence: TGTGCCAGCAGTTTCTTGGGACAGGGGGCCTCGTTTGAAAAACTGTTTTTT. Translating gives CASSFLGQGASFEKLFF.

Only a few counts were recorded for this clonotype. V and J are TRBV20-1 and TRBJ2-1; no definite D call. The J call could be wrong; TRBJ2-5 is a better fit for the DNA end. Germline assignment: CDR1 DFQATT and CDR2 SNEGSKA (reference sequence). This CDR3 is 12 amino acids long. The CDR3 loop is CSARDGVETQYF. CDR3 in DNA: TGCAGTGCTAGAGATGGGGTGGAGACCCAGTACTTC.

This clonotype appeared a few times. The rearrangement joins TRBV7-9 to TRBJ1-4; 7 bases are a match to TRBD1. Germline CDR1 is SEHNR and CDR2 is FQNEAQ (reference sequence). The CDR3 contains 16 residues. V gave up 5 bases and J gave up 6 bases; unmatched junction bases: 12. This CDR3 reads CASSPGDRSNYEKLFF. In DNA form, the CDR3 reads TGTGCCAGCAGCCCAGGGGACAGATCCAACTATGAAAAACTGTTTTTT.

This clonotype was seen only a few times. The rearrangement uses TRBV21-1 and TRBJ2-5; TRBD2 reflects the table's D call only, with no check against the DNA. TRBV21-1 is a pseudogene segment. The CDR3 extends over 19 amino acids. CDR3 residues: CASSPRLLRNSGGQETQYF. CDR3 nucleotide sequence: TGTGCCAGCAGCCCACGACTCCTTAGGAATAGCGGGGGACAAGAGACCCAGTACTTC.

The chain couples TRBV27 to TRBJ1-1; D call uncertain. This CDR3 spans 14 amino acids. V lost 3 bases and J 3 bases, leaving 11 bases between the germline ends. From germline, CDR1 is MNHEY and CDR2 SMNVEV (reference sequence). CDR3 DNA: TGTGCCAGCAGTTTTGTTTGTTGTGACACTGAAGCTTTCTTT. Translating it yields CASSFVCCDTEAFF.

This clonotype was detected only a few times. This CDR3 reads CASRSSGTGNTIYF. The CDR3 region has the DNA TGTGCCAGCAGGTCCTCAGGAACTGGAAACACCATATATTTT. This chain links TRBV9 with TRBJ1-3; D gene unclear. CDR3 size: 14 residues. The germline V gene has CDR1 SGDLS and CDR2 YYNGEE. Trimming removed 5 bases at V and 2 bases at J, with 11 bases between. Drawing the rest from reference TRBV9 and TRBJ1-3, the complete variable domain is DSGVTQTPKHLITATGQRVTLRCSPRSGDLSVYWYQQSLDQGLQFLIQYYNGEERAKGNILERFSAQQFPDLHSELNLSSLELGDSALYFCASRSSGTGNTIYFGEGSWLTVV.

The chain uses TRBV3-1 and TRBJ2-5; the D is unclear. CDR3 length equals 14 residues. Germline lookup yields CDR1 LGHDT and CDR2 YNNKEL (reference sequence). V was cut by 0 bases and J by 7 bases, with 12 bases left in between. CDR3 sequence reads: CASSQELRRATQYF. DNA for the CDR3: TGTGCCAGCAGCCAAGAGTTGAGGCGAGCGACCCAGTACTTC.

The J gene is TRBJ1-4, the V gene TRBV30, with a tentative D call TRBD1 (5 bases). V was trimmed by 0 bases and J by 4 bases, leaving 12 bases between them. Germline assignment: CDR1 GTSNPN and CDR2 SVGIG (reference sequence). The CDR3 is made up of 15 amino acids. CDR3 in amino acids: CAWSVRGSINEKLFF. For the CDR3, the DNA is TGTGCCTGGAGTGTACGGGGGTCGATTAATGAAAAACTGTTTTTT.

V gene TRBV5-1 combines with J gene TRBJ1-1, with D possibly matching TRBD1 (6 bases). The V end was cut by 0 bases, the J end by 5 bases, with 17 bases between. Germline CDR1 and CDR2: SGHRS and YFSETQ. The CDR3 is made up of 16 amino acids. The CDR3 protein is CASSLAPGTLSTEAFF. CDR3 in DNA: TGCGCCAGCAGCTTGGCCCCCGGGACACTAAGTACTGAAGCTTTCTTT.

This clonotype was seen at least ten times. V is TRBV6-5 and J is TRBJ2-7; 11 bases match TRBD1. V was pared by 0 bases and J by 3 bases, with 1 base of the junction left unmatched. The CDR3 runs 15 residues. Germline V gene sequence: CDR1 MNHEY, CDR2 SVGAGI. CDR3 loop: CASSYSGTGGYEQYF. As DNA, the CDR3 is TGTGCCAGCAGTTACTCCGGGACAGGGGGCTACGAGCAGTACTTC.

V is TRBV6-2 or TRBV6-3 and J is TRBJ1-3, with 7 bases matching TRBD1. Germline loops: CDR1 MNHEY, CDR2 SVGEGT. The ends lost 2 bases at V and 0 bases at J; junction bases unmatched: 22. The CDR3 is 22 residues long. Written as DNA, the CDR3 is TGTGCCAGCAGTTACCAAACCTGGGACAGACGTTTCCTGCACCCCTCTGGAAACACCATATATTTT. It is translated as CASSYQTWDRRFLHPSGNTIYF.

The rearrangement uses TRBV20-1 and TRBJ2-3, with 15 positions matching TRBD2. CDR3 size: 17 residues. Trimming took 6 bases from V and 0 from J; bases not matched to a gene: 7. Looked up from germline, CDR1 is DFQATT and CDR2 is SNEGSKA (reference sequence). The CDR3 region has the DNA TGCAGTGCCGCTCCGGGACTAGCGGGGGGTAGCACAGATACGCAGTATTTT. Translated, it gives CSAAPGLAGGSTDTQYF.

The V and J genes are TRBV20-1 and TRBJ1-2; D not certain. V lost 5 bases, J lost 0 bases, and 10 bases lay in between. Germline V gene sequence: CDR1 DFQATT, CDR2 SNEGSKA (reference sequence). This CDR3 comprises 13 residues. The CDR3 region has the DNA TGCAGTGCTGCCCCGGAATCTAACTATGGCTACACCTTC. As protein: CSAAPESNYGYTF.

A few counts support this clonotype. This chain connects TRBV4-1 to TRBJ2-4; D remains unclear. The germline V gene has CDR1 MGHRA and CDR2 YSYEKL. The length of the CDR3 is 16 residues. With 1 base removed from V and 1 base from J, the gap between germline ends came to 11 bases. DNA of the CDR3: TGCGCCAGCAGCCAAGGCGTTTTGGGGGCCAAAAACATTCAGTACTTC. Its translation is CASSQGVLGAKNIQYF.

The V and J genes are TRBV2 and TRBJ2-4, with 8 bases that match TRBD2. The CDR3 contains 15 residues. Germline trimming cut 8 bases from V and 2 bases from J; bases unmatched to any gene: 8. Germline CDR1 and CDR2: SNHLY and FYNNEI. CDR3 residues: CASERERWTKNIQYF. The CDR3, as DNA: TGTGCCAGCGAGCGGGAGCGTTGGACCAAAAACATTCAGTACTTC.

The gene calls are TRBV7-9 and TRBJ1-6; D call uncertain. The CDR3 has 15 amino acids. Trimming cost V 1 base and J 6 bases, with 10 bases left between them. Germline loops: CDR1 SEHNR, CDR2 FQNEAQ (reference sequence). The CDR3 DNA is TGTGCCAGCAGCTTAGGATGGGGAAGTAATTCACCCCTCCACTTT. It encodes CASSLGWGSNSPLHF.

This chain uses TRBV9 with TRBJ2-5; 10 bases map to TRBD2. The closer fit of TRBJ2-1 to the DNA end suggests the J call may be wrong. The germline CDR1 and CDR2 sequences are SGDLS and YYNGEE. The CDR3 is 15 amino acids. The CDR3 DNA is TGTGCCAGCAGCTCCGGACTAGCGGTCTACAATGAGCAGTTCTTC. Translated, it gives CASSSGLAVYNEQFF.

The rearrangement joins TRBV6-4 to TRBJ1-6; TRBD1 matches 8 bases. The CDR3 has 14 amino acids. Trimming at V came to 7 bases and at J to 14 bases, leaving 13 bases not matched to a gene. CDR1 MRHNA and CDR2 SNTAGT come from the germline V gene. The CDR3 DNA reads TGTGCCAGCACCGCGACAGGGGCCTATCGGGCCCTCCACTTT. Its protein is CASTATGAYRALHF.

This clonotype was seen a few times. CDR3 in amino acids: CASSLGQGQGIEQYF. The CDR3, as DNA: TGTGCCAGCAGCTTGGGACAGGGGCAAGGAATCGAGCAGTACTTC. V is TRBV12-3 or TRBV12-4 and J is TRBJ2-1, with TRBD1 identical over 10 bases. The end of the DNA aligns better with TRBJ2-7, so the J call may be wrong. This CDR3 comprises 15 residues.